This record looks at one TCR beta chain sequence and its context. TCRdb's table, derived via immunoSEQ multiplex PCR, lists solely in-frame clones and lacks some. The table lists about 200,000 clones, 85% of them singletons. The data are from a study of blood T cell repertoires in COVID-19. The wider study: Material from acute and convalescent COVID-19 was sourced from the United States, Italy and Spain. T cells, B-cell-depleted T cells, or PBMCs provided the cDNA or gDNA that served as material.

The Seattle site enrolled patients during active infection and followed them longitudinally. This clonotype was obtained from a woman aged 70-85 years with COVID-19, enrolled during active disease. Sequencing was done on a sample of peripheral blood.

CDR3 loop: CASSPRGVVTEAFF. The CDR3 DNA reads as TGCGCCAGCAGCCCCAGGGGAGTGGTTACTGAAGCTTTCTTT. The rearrangement links TRBV4-3 to TRBJ1-1, with D maybe TRBD1 (6 bases). V was trimmed by 4 bases and J by 5 bases, leaving 14 bases between them. Germline V gene lookup returns CDR1 LGHNA and CDR2 YSLEER. The CDR3 spans 14 residues.